This TCR beta chain was captured in a study of T cell changes during pregnancy in multiple sclerosis. Germline V gives CDR1 MNHEY, CDR2 SMNVEV (reference sequence). V shed 8 bases and J 3 bases; nucleotides not matched to a gene: 12. CDR3 length equals 17 residues. Sequenced by immunoSEQ multiplex PCR; TCRdb stores in-frame clones only, minus some. There are under 70,000 clones in the sample; about 90% occur only once, and 6% to 7.5% lies in the top ten. The clonotype was recovered from a female donor in good health, enrolled as a control in a pregnancy study. This specimen was peripheral blood, taken in the third trimester of pregnancy. The chain joins TRBV27 to TRBJ1-4, with TRBD1 matching 10 bases. The CDR3 nucleotides read TGTGCCAGCTCGGGGACAGGGGCCTTCCATTCTAATGAAAAACTGTTTTTT. It codes for CASSGTGAFHSNEKLFF.